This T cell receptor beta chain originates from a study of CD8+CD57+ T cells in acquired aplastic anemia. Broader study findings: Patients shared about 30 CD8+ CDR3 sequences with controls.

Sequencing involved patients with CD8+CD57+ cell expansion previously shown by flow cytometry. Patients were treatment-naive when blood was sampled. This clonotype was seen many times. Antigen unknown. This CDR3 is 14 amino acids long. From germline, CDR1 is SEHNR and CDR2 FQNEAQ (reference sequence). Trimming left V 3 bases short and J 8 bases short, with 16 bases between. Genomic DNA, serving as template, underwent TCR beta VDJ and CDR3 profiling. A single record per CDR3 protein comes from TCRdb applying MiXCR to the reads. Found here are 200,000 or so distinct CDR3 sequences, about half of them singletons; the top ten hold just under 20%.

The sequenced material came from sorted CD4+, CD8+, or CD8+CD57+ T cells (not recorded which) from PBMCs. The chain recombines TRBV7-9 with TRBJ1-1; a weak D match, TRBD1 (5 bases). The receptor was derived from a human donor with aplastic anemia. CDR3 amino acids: CASSFTQGGEEAFF. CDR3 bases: TGTGCCAGCAGCTTTACCCAGGGAGGGGAGGAAGCTTTCTTT.